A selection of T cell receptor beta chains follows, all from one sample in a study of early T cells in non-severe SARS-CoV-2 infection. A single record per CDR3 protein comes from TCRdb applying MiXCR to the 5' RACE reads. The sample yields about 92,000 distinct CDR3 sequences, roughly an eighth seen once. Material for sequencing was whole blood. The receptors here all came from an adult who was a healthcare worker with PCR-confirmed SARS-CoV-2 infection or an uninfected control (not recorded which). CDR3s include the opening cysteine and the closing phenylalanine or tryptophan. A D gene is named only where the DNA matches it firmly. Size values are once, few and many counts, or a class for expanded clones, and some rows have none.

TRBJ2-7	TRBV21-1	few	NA	TGTGCCAGCAGCAAGTTTCACAGGGGGCTACGATACGAGCAGTACTTC	CASSKFHRGLRYEQYF
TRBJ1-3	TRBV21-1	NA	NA	TGTGCCAGCAGCAAGAATCGGGGCGTCGGAAACACCATATATTTT	CASSKNRGVGNTIYF
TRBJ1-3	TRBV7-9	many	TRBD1	TGTGCCAGCAGCAATGACGGGACAGGGCCTGGAAACACCATATATTTT	CASSNDGTGPGNTIYF
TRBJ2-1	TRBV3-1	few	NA	TGTGCCAGCAGCCCCGGGCTTACACAACTATACAATGAGCAGTTCTTC	CASSPGLTQLYNEQFF
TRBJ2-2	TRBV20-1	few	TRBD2	TGCAGTGCTAGACTCGGACTAGCGGGAGCGGCCGGGGAGCTGTTTTTT	CSARLGLAGAAGELFF
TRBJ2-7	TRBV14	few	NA	TGTGCCAGCAGCCAAGATCGAGCAGGCTCCTACGAGCAGTACTTC	CASSQDRAGSYEQYF
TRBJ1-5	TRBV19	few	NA	TGTGCCAGTAGTATTGGGACTAATCAGCCCCAGCATTTT	CASSIGTNQPQHF
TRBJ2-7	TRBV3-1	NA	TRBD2	TGTGCCAGCAGCCACCCACTAGCGGATGAGCAGTACTTC	CASSHPLADEQYF
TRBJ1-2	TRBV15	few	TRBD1	TGTGCCACCAGCAGAGATACAGGGGGGCACTATGGCTACACCTTC	CATSRDTGGHYGYTF
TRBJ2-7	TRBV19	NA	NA	TGTGCCAGTAGTATACGACAATGGGGGAACTACGAGCAGTACTTC	CASSIRQWGNYEQYF
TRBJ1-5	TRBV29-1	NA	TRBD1	TGCAGCGCAGAGGTACAGGGGCAGCCCCAGCATTTT	CSAEVQGQPQHF
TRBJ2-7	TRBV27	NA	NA	TGTGCCAGCAAATCAGGGGTCGAGCAGTACTTC	CASKSGVEQYF
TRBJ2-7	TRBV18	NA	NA	TGTGCCAGCTCACCACCGAACTACGAGCAGTACTTC	CASSPPNYEQYF
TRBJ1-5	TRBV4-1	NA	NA	TGCGCCAGCAGCCAAGATTCGGCAGGGCTACAGCCCCAGCATTTT	CASSQDSAGLQPQHF
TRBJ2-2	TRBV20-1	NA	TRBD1	TGCAGTGCCAGGGGGACAGGGAACACCGGGGAGCTGTTTTTT	CSARGTGNTGELFF
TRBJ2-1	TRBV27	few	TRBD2	TGTGCCAGCAGCTATATCGATAGCGGGAGTGAGCAGTTCTTC	CASSYIDSGSEQFF
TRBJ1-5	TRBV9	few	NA	TGTGCCAGCAGCGTAGGTATTGGTAGCAATCAGCCCCAGCATTTT	CASSVGIGSNQPQHF
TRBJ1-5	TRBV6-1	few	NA	TGTGCCAGCAGTGAAATAAGCGGAAATCAGCCCCAGCATTTT	CASSEISGNQPQHF
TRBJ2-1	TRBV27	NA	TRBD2	TGTGCCAGCACACCACTCAGCGGGAAAGTAAAGTTCTTC	CASTPLSGKVKFF
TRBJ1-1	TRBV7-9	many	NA	TGTGCCAGCAGCTTAGCTCCTGGGGTAAACACTGAAGCTTTCTTT	CASSLAPGVNTEAFF
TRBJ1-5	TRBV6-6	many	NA	TGTGCCAGCACCAAGGACAGTCTTAATAGCAATCAGCCCCAGCATTTT	CASTKDSLNSNQPQHF
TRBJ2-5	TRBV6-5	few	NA	TGTGCCAGCAGTCACAGGTTACAAGAGACCCAGTACTTC	CASSHRLQETQYF
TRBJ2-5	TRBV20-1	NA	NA	TGCAGTGCTAGAGACAGGTCCCTTCAAGAGACCCAGTACTTC	CSARDRSLQETQYF
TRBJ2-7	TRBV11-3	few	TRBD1	TGTGCCAGCAGTAAGGGGGCCACCTACGAGCAGTACTTC	CASSKGATYEQYF
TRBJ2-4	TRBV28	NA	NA	TGTGCCAGCAGTCTCGGTCGCCCGGGAGTGGGAGCCAAAAACATTCAGTACTTC	CASSLGRPGVGAKNIQYF
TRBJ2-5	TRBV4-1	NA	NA	TGCGCCAGCAGCCAAGATACCAGCGGCACTGCGAAGACCCAGTACTTC	CASSQDTSGTAKTQYF
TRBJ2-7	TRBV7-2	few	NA	TGTGCCAGCAGCTCCTGGGCCCTGCAGTACTTC	CASSSWALQYF
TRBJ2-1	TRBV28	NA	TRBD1	TGTGCCAGCAGTTTATTAGGGGGCAGCTCCTACAATGAGCAGTTCTTC	CASSLLGGSSYNEQFF
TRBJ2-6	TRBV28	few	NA	TGTGCCACTATCACCCCCGGGGCCAACGTCCTGACTTTC	CATITPGANVLTF
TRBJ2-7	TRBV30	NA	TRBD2	TGTGCCTGGAGTGGGCCGGGACTAGCGGGAACCTACGAGCAGTACTTC	CAWSGPGLAGTYEQYF
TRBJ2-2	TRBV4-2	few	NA	TGTGCCAGCAGCCAAGCCTCCCAGGGATGGACCGGGGAGCTGTTTTTT	CASSQASQGWTGELFF
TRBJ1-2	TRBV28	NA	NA	TGTGCCAGCAGTTTAGGGAGCTATGGCTACACCTTC	CASSLGSYGYTF
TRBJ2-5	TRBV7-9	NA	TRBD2	TGTGCCACCCCCTCGCGGCGGGAGAAGGAGGAGACCCAGTACTTC	CATPSRREKEETQYF
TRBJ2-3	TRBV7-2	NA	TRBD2	TGTGCCAGCAGCCTTTACGGTAGCGGGAGGGCAGATACGCAGTATTTT	CASSLYGSGRADTQYF
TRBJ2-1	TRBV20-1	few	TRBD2	TGCAGTGCTGCACTAGCGGGAGAGGCGGATGAGCAGTTCTTC	CSAALAGEADEQFF
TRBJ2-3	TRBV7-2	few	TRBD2	TGTGCCAGCAGCCCCCAGACACTAGCGGGAGGACGAGATACGCAGTATTTT	CASSPQTLAGGRDTQYF
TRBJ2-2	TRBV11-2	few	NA	TGTGCCAGCAGCTTAGATCTGGGGACCGGGGAGCTGTTTTTT	CASSLDLGTGELFF
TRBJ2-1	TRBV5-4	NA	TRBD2	TGTGCCAGCAGCTCTAGCGGGTTGAGCTCCTACAATGAGCAGTTCTTC	CASSSSGLSSYNEQFF
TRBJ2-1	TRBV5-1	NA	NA	TGCGCCAGCAGCTCCTCGACTAGTTTTTACAATGAGCAGTTCTTC	CASSSSTSFYNEQFF
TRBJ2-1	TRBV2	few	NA	TGTGCCAGCAGTAGGGACTCTGGCTCCAATGAGCAGTTCTTC	CASSRDSGSNEQFF
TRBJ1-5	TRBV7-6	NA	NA	TGTGCCAGCAGCCCACGCGGGATTGGCAAGGGCAATCAGCCCCAGCATTTT	CASSPRGIGKGNQPQHF
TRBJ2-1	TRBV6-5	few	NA	TGTGCCAGCAGTTACACCGGGACCAGCCACTACAATGAGCAGTTCTTC	CASSYTGTSHYNEQFF
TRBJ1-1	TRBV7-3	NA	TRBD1	TGTGCCAGCAGCCCTCGGACAGGGGGCCGTAGGGGGAACACTGAAGCTTTCTTT	CASSPRTGGRRGNTEAFF
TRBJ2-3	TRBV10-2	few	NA	TGCGCCAGCAGTGCGGGCGGAGCCACAGATACGCAGTATTTT	CASSAGGATDTQYF
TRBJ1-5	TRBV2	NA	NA	TGTGCCAGCAGTGAATGGGGGGCGAGTCAGCCCCAGCATTTT	CASSEWGASQPQHF
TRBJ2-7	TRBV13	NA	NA	TGTGCCAGCAGCTTAGCAAACAGGGTCTACGAGCAGTACTTC	CASSLANRVYEQYF
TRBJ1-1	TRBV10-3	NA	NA	TGTGCCATCAGGGGAGGGACCGAGAACACTGAAGCTTTCTTT	CAIRGGTENTEAFF
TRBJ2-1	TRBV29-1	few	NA	TGCAGTCATCGTGGGCGCCCGAGCAGTGAGCAGTTCTTC	CSHRGRPSSEQFF
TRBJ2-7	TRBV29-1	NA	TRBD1	TGCAGCGTTGAAGCCATAGGGGTTACAGGGGGAGAGCAGTACTTC	CSVEAIGVTGGEQYF
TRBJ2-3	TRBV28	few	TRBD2	TGTGCCAGCTGCACTAGCGGGAGCACAGATACGCAGTATTTT	CASCTSGSTDTQYF
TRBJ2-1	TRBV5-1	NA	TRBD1	TGCGCCAGCAGCTCGACAGGGATCTCCTACAATGAGCAGTTCTTC	CASSSTGISYNEQFF
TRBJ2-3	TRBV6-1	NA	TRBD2	TGTGCCAGCAGTGAAGGACTAGCGGGATACACAGATACGCAGTATTTT	CASSEGLAGYTDTQYF